This section outlines one T cell receptor (beta chain) sequence together with its context. Its antigen is still unknown. These data come from a study of T cells in Graves' hyperthyroidism and ophthalmopathy. Study-wide points: Most thyroid clonotypes with frequency above 0.001 were detected in blood.

Researchers amplified the TCR beta CDR3 regions from RNA transcripts. The TCR CDR3 first-round RT-PCR relied on the HTBI primer set. TCRdb reanalysed the multiplex PCR reads using MiXCR and keeps one entry per CDR3 protein. The sample lists about 360,000 distinct CDR3 sequences; about 13% were seen once. Patients aged 18 to 65 with hyperthyroidism were newly diagnosed, with duration under 2 months. CDR1 is MGHRA, CDR2 YSYEKL, per germline. The CDR3 loop spans 12 amino acids. Trimming left V 0 bases short and J 10 bases short, with 7 bases between. The TCR was taken from a woman aged 18-35 years with Graves' hyperthyroidism. The J gene is TRBJ2-1, the V gene TRBV4-1, with a tentative D call TRBD2 (5 bases). Sequenced input: blood. Written as DNA, the CDR3 is TGCGCCAGCAGCCAAGATTCGGGAGAGCAGTTCTTC. Amino acids: CASSQDSGEQFF.